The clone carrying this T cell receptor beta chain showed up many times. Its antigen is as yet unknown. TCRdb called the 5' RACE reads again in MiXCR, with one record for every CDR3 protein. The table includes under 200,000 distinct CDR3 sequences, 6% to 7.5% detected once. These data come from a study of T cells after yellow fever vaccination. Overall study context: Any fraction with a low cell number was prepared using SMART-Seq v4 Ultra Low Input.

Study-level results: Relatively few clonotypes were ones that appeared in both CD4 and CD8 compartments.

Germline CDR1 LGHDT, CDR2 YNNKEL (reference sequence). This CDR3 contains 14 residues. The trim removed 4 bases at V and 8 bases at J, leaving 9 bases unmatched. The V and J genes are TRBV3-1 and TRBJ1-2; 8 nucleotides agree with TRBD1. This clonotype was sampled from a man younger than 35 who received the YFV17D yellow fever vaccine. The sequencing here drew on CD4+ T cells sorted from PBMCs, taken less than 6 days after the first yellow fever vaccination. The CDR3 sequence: CASSLNFAGGGYTF. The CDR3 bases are TGTGCCAGCAGCCTTAATTTCGCAGGGGGCGGCTACACCTTC.